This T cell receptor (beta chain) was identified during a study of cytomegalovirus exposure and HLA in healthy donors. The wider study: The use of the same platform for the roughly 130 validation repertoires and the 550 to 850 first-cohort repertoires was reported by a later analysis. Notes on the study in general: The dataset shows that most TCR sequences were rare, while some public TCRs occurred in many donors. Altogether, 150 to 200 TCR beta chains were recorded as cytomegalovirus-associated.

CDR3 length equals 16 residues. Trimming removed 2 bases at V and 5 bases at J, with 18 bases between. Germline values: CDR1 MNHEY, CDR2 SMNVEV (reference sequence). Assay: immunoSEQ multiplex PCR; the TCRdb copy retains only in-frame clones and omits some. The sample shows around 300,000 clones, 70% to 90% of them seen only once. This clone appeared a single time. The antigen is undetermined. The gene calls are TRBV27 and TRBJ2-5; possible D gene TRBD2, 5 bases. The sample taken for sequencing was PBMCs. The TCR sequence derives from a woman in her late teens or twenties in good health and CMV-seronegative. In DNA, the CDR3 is TGTGCCAGCAGTTTAGCTGGGTTAGGCGGGCCGGAGACCCAGTACTTC. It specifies CASSLAGLGGPETQYF.